Below, one T cell receptor (beta chain) is given with its context. TCRdb called the 5' RACE reads again in MiXCR, with one record for every CDR3 protein. The table lists just over 350,000 distinct CDR3 sequences, approximately 20% of them singletons. CDR1 and CDR2 (germline): MNHEY, SVGAGI. This CDR3 has 12 residues. J gave up 12 bases and V 5 bases, and 8 bases lay outside the gene matches. The data belong to a study of CD8 T cells in ankylosing spondylitis. The chain employs TRBV6-5 and TRBJ2-7; 9 nucleotides line up with TRBD2. The sequenced sample consisted of blood, either unsorted or a sorted T cell fraction (not recorded which). The sequence was obtained from a male donor with ankylosing spondylitis or in good health (not recorded which). CDR3 nucleotides: TGTGCCAGCAGTACAAGAGGGACTAGCTCGTACTTC. Its protein product is CASSTRGTSSYF.